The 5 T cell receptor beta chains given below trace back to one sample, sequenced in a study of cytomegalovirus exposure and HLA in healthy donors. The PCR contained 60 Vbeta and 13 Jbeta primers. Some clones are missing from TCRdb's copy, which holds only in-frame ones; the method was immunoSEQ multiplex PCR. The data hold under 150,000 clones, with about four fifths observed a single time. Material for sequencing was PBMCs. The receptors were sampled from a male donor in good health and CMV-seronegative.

The CDR3 region has the DNA TGTGCCACCCTAAGATTCGGGGGTAGCACTGAAGCTTTCTTT. This gives the protein CATLRFGGSTEAFF. This sequence joins TRBV19 and TRBJ1-1; tentative D call: TRBD1 (5 bases). Trimming removed 10 bases from V and 4 bases from J, with 19 bases in between. The V gene's germline CDR1 is LNHDA and CDR2 SQIVND (reference sequence). The CDR3 is 14 amino acids.

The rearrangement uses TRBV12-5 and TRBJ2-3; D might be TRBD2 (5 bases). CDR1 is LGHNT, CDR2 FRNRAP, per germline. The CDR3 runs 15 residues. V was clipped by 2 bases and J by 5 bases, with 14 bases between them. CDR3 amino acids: CASGLKPRTRDTQYF. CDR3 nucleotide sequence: TGTGCTAGTGGTTTGAAGCCCCGAACTAGAGATACGCAGTATTTT.

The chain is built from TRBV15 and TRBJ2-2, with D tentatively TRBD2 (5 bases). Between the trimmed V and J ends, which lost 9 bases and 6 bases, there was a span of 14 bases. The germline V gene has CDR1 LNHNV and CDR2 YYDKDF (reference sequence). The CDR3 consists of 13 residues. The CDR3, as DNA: TGTGCCACTGGAGAGAGGGCCCCCGGGGAGCTGTTTTTT. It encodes CATGERAPGELFF.

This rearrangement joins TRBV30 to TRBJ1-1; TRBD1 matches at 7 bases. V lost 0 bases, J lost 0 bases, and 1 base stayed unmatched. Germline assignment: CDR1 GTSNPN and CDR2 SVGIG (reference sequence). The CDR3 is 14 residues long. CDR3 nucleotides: TGTGCCTGGAGTGTACAGGGGCTGAACACTGAAGCTTTCTTT. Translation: CAWSVQGLNTEAFF.

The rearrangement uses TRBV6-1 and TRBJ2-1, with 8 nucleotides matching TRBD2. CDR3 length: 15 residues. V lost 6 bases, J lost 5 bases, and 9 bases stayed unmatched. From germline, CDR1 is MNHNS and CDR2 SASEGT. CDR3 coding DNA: TGTGCCAGCAGCCGAGACGGGAGGGGGGACAATGAGCAGTTCTTC. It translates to CASSRDGRGDNEQFF.